The next 4 T cell receptor beta chains were all read from a single sample in a study of spatial heterogeneity in lung cancer. Study-wide results and limits: Mutation counts in tumors were tracked by counts of expanded intratumoral alpha and beta TCRs.

Time point here: sample taken at primary tumor resection. For these receptors, no antigen is known. MiXCR, applied by TCRdb to the 5' RACE reads, yields one record per CDR3 protein. The sample lists about 100,000 distinct CDR3 sequences, 4.4% occurring once. The sequenced sample was lung tumor tissue, obtained at surgery. Source of these receptors: a male donor with early-stage non-small cell lung cancer.

The table lists this clonotype with many counts. The chain is built from TRBV14 and TRBJ2-3, with D perhaps TRBD1 (6 bases). The CDR3 length is 17 residues. Germline lookup yields CDR1 SGHDN and CDR2 FVKESK. V shed 2 bases and J shed 4 bases, with 19 bases lying between them. The CDR3 protein is CASSQSYREPPPDTQYF. In DNA form, the CDR3 reads TGTGCCAGCAGCCAAAGCTACAGGGAACCTCCCCCAGATACGCAGTATTTT.

The chain is built from TRBV18 and TRBJ2-1; D remains unclear. The CDR3 has 13 residues. The V and J ends lost 5 bases and 1 base respectively, with 6 bases between them. Germline CDR1 KGHSH, CDR2 LQKENI. CDR3 in DNA: TGTGCCAGCTCAGTGGGTTCCTACAATGAGCAGTTCTTC. Translation: CASSVGSYNEQFF.

Many counts were recorded for this clonotype. V usage is TRBV7-9 and J usage is TRBJ1-2; D might be TRBD1 (5 bases). Between the trimmed V and J ends, which lost 3 bases and 6 bases, there was a span of 5 bases. The germline CDR1 and CDR2 sequences are SEHNR and FQNEAQ (reference sequence). There are 11 residues in the CDR3. CDR3 bases: TGTGCCAGCAGCTTGGGGGATGGCTACACCTTC. As protein: CASSLGDGYTF.

This clonotype came up many times. The chain carries TRBV5-1 and TRBJ1-1, with D hard to call. The CDR3 is 13 residues long. Trimming cost V 0 bases and J 3 bases, with 6 bases left between them. Germline CDR1 reads SGHRS; CDR2 reads YFSETQ. CDR3 residues: CASSLEPYTEAFF. Written as DNA, the CDR3 is TGCGCCAGCAGCTTGGAACCGTACACTGAAGCTTTCTTT. Full variable domain (missing parts from reference TRBV5-1 and TRBJ1-1): KAGVTQTPRYLIKTRGQQVTLSCSPISGHRSVSWYQQTPGQGLQFLFEYFSETQRNKGNFPGRFSGRQFSNSRSEMNVSTLELGDSALYLCASSLEPYTEAFFGQGTRLTVV.